This entry lists 17 T cell receptor beta chains sequenced from one sample in a study of graft-versus-host responses after intestinal transplantation. Method: immunoSEQ multiplex PCR; TCRdb's copy keeps in-frame clones and lacks some. Of more than 85,000 clones in the sample, just over 90% were seen once. The antigens for these receptors are not known. The starting material was unstimulated CD8+ T cells sorted from spleen or lymph node cells, obtained before intestinal transplant. The receptors shown here come from a human donor who received an intestinal transplant.

The CDR3 sequence: CASSGRRDRDYGYTF. DNA of the CDR3: TGTGCCAGCAGCGGACGCCGGGACAGGGATTATGGCTACACCTTC. The chain combines TRBV9 with TRBJ1-2; 9 positions agree with TRBD1. The trim removed 3 bases at V and 5 bases at J, leaving 8 bases unmatched. Germline CDR1 reads SGDLS; CDR2 reads YYNGEE. This CDR3 is built from 15 residues.

The DNA for the CDR3 is TGTGCCAGCAGCTCGAACAGGGGAGGCACTGAAGCTTTCTTT. Its protein is CASSSNRGGTEAFF. The chain uses TRBV27 and TRBJ1-1; 7 bases fit TRBD1. Germline CDR1 is MNHEY and CDR2 is SMNVEV (reference sequence). The CDR3 runs 14 residues. The junction had 8 bases not matched to a gene; V was cut back by 6 bases and J by 4 bases.

V is TRBV5-1 and J is TRBJ2-4, with 8 bases aligning to TRBD1. J lost 0 bases, V lost 4 bases, and 6 bases had no gene match. Germline V gene sequence: CDR1 SGHRS, CDR2 YFSETQ. The CDR3 has 16 amino acids. The CDR3 reads CASSRETGVAKNIQYF. CDR3 DNA: TGCGCCAGCAGCCGGGAGACAGGGGTAGCCAAAAACATTCAGTACTTC.

The gene calls are TRBV11-2 and TRBJ2-7, with 13 nucleotides matching TRBD2. There are 15 residues in the CDR3. The germline gives CDR1 SGHAT, CDR2 FQNNGV. J lost 3 bases, V lost 5 bases, and 4 bases had no gene match. The CDR3 loop is CASSAGLAGVYEQYF. The CDR3 region has the DNA TGTGCCAGCAGCGCCGGACTAGCGGGAGTCTACGAGCAGTACTTC.

The chain links TRBV2 to TRBJ2-3; D not resolved. The CDR3 runs to 12 residues. V was trimmed by 4 bases and J by 4 bases, leaving 6 bases between them. Germline assignment: CDR1 SNHLY and CDR2 FYNNEI. CDR3 sequence: CASSGYADTQYF. CDR3 bases: TGTGCCAGCAGTGGATATGCAGATACGCAGTATTTT.

This chain links TRBV6-1 with TRBJ1-1, with a tentative D call TRBD1 (5 bases). The V end was cut by 4 bases, the J end by 0 bases, with 9 bases between. Per germline, CDR1 MNHNS and CDR2 SASEGT. This CDR3 has 14 residues. CDR3 nucleotides: TGTGCCAGCAGTGCGTGGGGGATGAACACTGAAGCTTTCTTT. It encodes CASSAWGMNTEAFF.

The chain employs TRBV13 and TRBJ1-3; D not resolved. This CDR3 contains 15 residues. Between the trimmed V and J ends, which lost 1 base and 3 bases, there was a span of 10 bases. Germline values: CDR1 PRHDT, CDR2 FYEKMQ (reference sequence). Here the CDR3 DNA reads TGTGCCAGCAGCTTAGCCACTCTTAGTGGAAACACCATATATTTT. Encoded protein: CASSLATLSGNTIYF.

The chain joins TRBV27 to TRBJ2-7; D gene uncertain. Germline-derived CDR1 and CDR2 are MNHEY and SMNVEV (reference sequence). V lost 2 bases to trimming and J lost 4 bases, with 9 bases between them. CDR3 size: 13 residues. The DNA of the CDR3 is TGTGCCAGCAGTTTAAGACTTGAATACGAGCAGTACTTC. Translation gives CASSLRLEYEQYF.

V usage is TRBV9 and J usage is TRBJ2-5; 14 bases map to TRBD2. The J call is doubtful: the DNA matches TRBJ2-7 better. The CDR3 sequence is 15 residues long. CDR1 is SGDLS and CDR2 is YYNGEE in the germline V gene. In DNA form, the CDR3 reads TGTGCCAGCAGCTGGGGACTAGCGGGAGCCTACGAGCAGTACTTC. It yields the protein CASSWGLAGAYEQYF.

The rearrangement links TRBV5-1 to TRBJ2-7, with D possibly TRBD1 on 6 matching bases. Germline V gives CDR1 SGHRS, CDR2 YFSETQ. The CDR3 has 13 amino acids. Trimming cost V 4 bases and J 5 bases, with 13 bases left between them. The CDR3 loop is CASSLTGNHEQYF. CDR3 DNA: TGCGCCAGCAGCCTAACAGGGAATCACGAGCAGTACTTC.

The rearrangement joins TRBV10-3 to TRBJ2-7, with 9 nucleotides matching TRBD1. CDR3 size: 14 residues. The germline gives CDR1 ENHRY, CDR2 SYGVKD. The V segment lost 3 bases and the J segment 3 bases; nucleotides outside the gene matches: 3. The CDR3 coding sequence is TGTGCCATCAGTGACCAGGGACAGGGCTACGAGCAGTACTTC. Its translation: CAISDQGQGYEQYF.

This clone was picked up one time. CDR3 coding DNA: TGTGCCAGCACCACAAAGTGGGCCGTGAACACTGAAGCTTTCTTT. Translating it yields CASTTKWAVNTEAFF. V gene TRBV6-1 combines with J gene TRBJ1-1; D gene ambiguous. Trimming shortened V by 7 bases and J by 0 bases, and 15 bases separated the two germline ends. Per the germline V gene, CDR1 is MNHNS and CDR2 is SASEGT. This CDR3 has 15 residues.

This clone has just one count. This chain connects TRBV4-1 to TRBJ2-7; unclear D gene. The CDR3 contains 15 residues. The V gene lost 5 bases and the J gene lost 0 bases, with 14 bases spanning the gap. Germline loops: CDR1 MGHRA, CDR2 YSYEKL. The CDR3 protein is CASSGLDLSSYEQYF. The CDR3 DNA sequence: TGCGCCAGCAGCGGTTTGGATTTGAGCTCCTACGAGCAGTACTTC.

The chain carries TRBV11-3 and TRBJ2-1, with D perhaps TRBD1 (6 bases). The V gene's germline CDR1 is SGHNT and CDR2 YENEEA. V lost 5 bases and J 5 bases, leaving 13 bases between the germline ends. The CDR3 extends over 14 amino acids. For the CDR3, the DNA is TGTGCCAGCAGCCTCAGAGGGGGTAACAATGAGCAGTTCTTC. Its protein is CASSLRGGNNEQFF.

J is TRBJ2-5 and V is TRBV28, with D possibly TRBD1 on 5 matching bases. The CDR3 has 14 amino acids. Trimming left V 3 bases short and J 3 bases short, with 11 bases between. Germline lookup yields CDR1 MDHEN and CDR2 SYDVKM. In DNA, the CDR3 is TGTGCCAGCAGTTTTGCCAGGGTAAAAGAGACCCAGTACTTC. Translated, it gives CASSFARVKETQYF.

The chain recombines TRBV29-1 with TRBJ2-7; 10 bases agree with TRBD1. V trimming: 6 bases; J trimming: 5 bases; junction bases outside the gene matches: 10. CDR1 is SQVTM, CDR2 ANQGSEA, per germline. The CDR3 covers 14 residues. DNA for the CDR3: TGCAGCGTGGGCGGGGACAGGGGTATAGACGAGCAGTACTTC. Amino acids: CSVGGDRGIDEQYF.

This chain uses TRBV6-5 with TRBJ2-2; no definite D call. The V end was cut by 2 bases, the J end by 4 bases, with 5 bases between. The CDR3 is 13 amino acids. Per the germline V gene, CDR1 is MNHEY and CDR2 is SVGAGI. The chain's CDR3 is CASSYQATGELFF. The CDR3 DNA reads as TGTGCCAGCAGTTACCAAGCCACCGGGGAGCTGTTTTTT.